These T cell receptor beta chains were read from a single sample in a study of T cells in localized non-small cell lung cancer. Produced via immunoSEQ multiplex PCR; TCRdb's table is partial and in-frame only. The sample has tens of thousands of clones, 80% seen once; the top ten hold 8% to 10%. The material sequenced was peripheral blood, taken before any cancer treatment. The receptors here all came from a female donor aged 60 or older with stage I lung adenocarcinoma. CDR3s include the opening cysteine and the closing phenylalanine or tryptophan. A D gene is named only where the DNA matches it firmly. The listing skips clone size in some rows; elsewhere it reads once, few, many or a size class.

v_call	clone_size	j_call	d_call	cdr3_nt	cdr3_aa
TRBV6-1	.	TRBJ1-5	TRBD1	TGTGCCAGCAGTGATGGACAGGGGCTTTCTCAGCCCCAGCATTTT	CASSDGQGLSQPQHF
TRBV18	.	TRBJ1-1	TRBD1	TGTGCCACCTTTCGTGACAGGGATGAAGCTTTCTTT	CATFRDRDEAFF
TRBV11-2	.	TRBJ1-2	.	TGTGCCAGCAGCTCGCGGACCAACTATGGCTACACCTTC	CASSSRTNYGYTF
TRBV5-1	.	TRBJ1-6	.	TGCGCCAGCAGCTTGGATCTCGGGGGTTCACCCCTCCACTTT	CASSLDLGGSPLHF
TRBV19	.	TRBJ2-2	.	TGTGCCCTCCGGGAACCCAACACCGGGGAGCTGTTTTTT	CALREPNTGELFF
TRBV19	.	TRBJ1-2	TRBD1	TGTGCCAGTAGTATGATGCAGGGGGGTAATGGCTACACCTTC	CASSMMQGGNGYTF
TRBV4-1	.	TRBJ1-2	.	TGCGCCAGCAGCCATACAAACAGGCGAGCTAACTATGGCTACACCTTC	CASSHTNRRANYGYTF
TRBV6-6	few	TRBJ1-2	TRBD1	TGTGCCAGCAGACACGGACAGGCCGGCTACACCTTC	CASRHGQAGYTF
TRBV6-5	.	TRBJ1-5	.	TGTGCCAGCAGTTCCGGAGGGGGGGATGGTCAGCCCCAGCATTTT	CASSSGGGDGQPQHF
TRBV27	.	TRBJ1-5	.	TGTGCCAGCAGTTTATCTCGGGGTGGCAATCAGCCCCAGCATTTT	CASSLSRGGNQPQHF
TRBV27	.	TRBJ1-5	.	TGTGCCAGCAAAACCGGGGGGGTTGGTCAGCCCCAGCATTTT	CASKTGGVGQPQHF
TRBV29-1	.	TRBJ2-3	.	TGCAGCGTGGGACACACAGATACGCAGTATTTT	CSVGHTDTQYF
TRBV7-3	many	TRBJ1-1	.	TGTGCCAGCAGTCAGGGGACTGAAGCTTTCTTT	CASSQGTEAFF
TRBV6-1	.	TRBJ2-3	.	TGTGCCAGCAGTGATTCAGGACTGATCACAGATACGCAGTATTTT	CASSDSGLITDTQYF
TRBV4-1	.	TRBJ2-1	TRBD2	TGCGCCAGCAGCCAAGACGTATTACTAGCGGTAAGGGAGCAGTTCTTC	CASSQDVLLAVREQFF
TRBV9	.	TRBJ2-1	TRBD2	TGTGCCAGCAGCACCTCGACTAGCGGGGAGCAGTTCTTC	CASSTSTSGEQFF
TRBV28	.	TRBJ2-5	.	TGTGCCAGCAGGGTACTGGGGGCGGGGGAGACCCAGTACTTC	CASRVLGAGETQYF
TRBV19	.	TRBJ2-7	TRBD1	TGTGCCAGTAGTGTCGGACAGGGCTACGAGCAGTACTTC	CASSVGQGYEQYF
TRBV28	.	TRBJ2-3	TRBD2	TGTGCCAGCAGTTTGGATTCGGGACTAGCGGGAGCAGATACGCAGTATTTT	CASSLDSGLAGADTQYF
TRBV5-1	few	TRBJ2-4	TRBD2	TGCGCCAGCAGCTGGTCTAGCGGACTCAAAAACATTCAGTACTTC	CASSWSSGLKNIQYF
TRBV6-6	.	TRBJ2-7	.	TGTGCCAGCAGCCTACAGCGGACCTACGAGCAGTACTTC	CASSLQRTYEQYF
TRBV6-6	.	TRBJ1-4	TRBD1	TGTGCCAGCAGTTACTCGACAGGGATTGGAGAAAAACTGTTTTTT	CASSYSTGIGEKLFF
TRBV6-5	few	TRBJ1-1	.	TGTGCCAGCAGTTCGCCCTCGACAGGAATGAACACTGAAGCTTTCTTT	CASSSPSTGMNTEAFF
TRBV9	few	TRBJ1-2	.	TGTGCCAGCAGCCCAGACGCTCTACTAGGCTACACCTTC	CASSPDALLGYTF
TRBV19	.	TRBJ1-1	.	TGTGCCACATACGATTCCCTACAGGGTCCAATGGCTGAAGCTTTCTTT	CATYDSLQGPMAEAFF
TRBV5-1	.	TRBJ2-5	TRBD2	TGCGCCAGCTTCTCCCTAGCGGGGCAAGAGACCCAGTACTTC	CASFSLAGQETQYF
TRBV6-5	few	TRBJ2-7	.	TGTGCCAGCAGTTACGGGGCTAGCGACTACGAGCAGTACTTC	CASSYGASDYEQYF
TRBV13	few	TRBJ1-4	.	TGTGCCAGCAGCTCACAGGGATTAGTAGACCAGGAAAAACTGTTTTTT	CASSSQGLVDQEKLFF
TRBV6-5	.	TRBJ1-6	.	TGTGCCAGCAGGACGTCAGGAGGTCCGAATTCACCCCTCCACTTT	CASRTSGGPNSPLHF